The 23 T cell receptor beta chains reported below all come from one sample, sequenced in a study of CD8 T cells in ankylosing spondylitis. TCRdb processed the 5' RACE reads anew with MiXCR; each CDR3 protein has one entry. This sample has 390,000 or so distinct CDR3 sequences, with around 20% found just once. These receptors' targets are unknown. Notes on the study in general: Typical of ankylosing spondylitis blood, it appeared, was a TCR beta motif of several highly homologous variants.

The sequenced sample was blood, either unsorted or a sorted T cell fraction (not recorded which). The origin of the receptors is a male donor with ankylosing spondylitis.

The chain recombines TRBV5-1 with TRBJ2-1, with D unclear. The germline CDR1 and CDR2 sequences are SGHRS and YFSETQ. The CDR3 is 15 residues long. The ends were cut back, 0 bases at V and 5 bases at J, with 12 bases in the middle. This CDR3 reads CASSLAVSWDNEQFF. The CDR3 DNA reads as TGCGCCAGCAGCTTGGCCGTGAGCTGGGACAATGAGCAGTTCTTC.

This clonotype occurred a few times. The chain recombines TRBV3-1 with TRBJ2-6, with D perhaps TRBD1 or TRBD2 (6 bases each). The V and J ends lost 0 bases and 15 bases respectively, with 15 bases between them. CDR1 is LGHDT and CDR2 is YNNKEL in the germline V gene (reference sequence). The CDR3 totals 14 residues. The CDR3 sequence is CASSQEGGHAALTF. The CDR3 DNA is TGTGCCAGCAGCCAAGAGGGGGGACATGCCGCCCTGACTTTC.

The CDR3 DNA follows: TGTGCCAGCAGCTTAGATTGGGGATCTCAGCCCCAGCATTTT. Its translation is CASSLDWGSQPQHF. This chain joins TRBV7-2 and TRBJ1-5; D is unresolved. This CDR3 contains 14 residues. V was cut by 1 base and J by 6 bases, with 10 bases left in between. Per the germline V gene, CDR1 is SGHTA and CDR2 is FQGNSA.

This clonotype was counted between two and nine times. This chain uses TRBV11-2 with TRBJ1-4, with D unresolved. Germline-derived CDR1 and CDR2 are SGHAT and FQNNGV. Trimming cost V 3 bases and J 7 bases, with 18 bases left between them. This CDR3 has 16 residues. The CDR3 here is CASSFRRGFEGEKLFF. CDR3 DNA sequence: TGTGCCAGCAGCTTTCGTCGAGGGTTCGAGGGTGAAAAACTGTTTTTT.

The J gene is TRBJ2-1, the V gene TRBV7-9, with TRBD2 identical over 12 bases. Germline V gives CDR1 SEHNR, CDR2 FQNEAQ (reference sequence). V lost 2 bases and J lost 8; bases outside the gene matches: 10. This CDR3 is built from 17 residues. CDR3 sequence reads: CASSLRLAGGFFDEQFF. Here the CDR3 DNA reads TGTGCCAGCAGCTTAAGGCTAGCGGGAGGGTTTTTCGATGAGCAGTTCTTC.

The rearrangement joins TRBV4-2 to TRBJ2-7; D remains ambiguous. V gave up 0 bases and J gave up 7 bases, with 4 bases separating them. The V gene's germline CDR1 is LGHNA and CDR2 YNFKEQ. This CDR3 comprises 11 residues. Here the CDR3 reads CASSQDGEQYF. CDR3 bases: TGTGCCAGCAGCCAAGATGGTGAGCAGTACTTC.

The chain has TRBV28 and TRBJ2-3; tentative D call: TRBD1 (6 bases). The CDR3 runs 15 residues. Germline V gene lookup returns CDR1 MDHEN and CDR2 SYDVKM. Trimming removed 6 bases from V and 1 base from J, with 14 bases in between. CDR3 nucleotide sequence: TGTGCCAGCAGCCAAACAGGGTGGGGCACAGATACGCAGTATTTT. It encodes CASSQTGWGTDTQYF.

V gene TRBV18 combines with J gene TRBJ1-2; maybe TRBD1 (5 bases). The CDR3 consists of 13 residues. CDR1 and CDR2 from the germline V gene are KGHSH and LQKENI. V was clipped by 4 bases and J by 2 bases, with 8 bases between them. CDR3 sequence: CASSQTANYGYTF. CDR3 sequence (DNA): TGTGCCAGCTCACAGACAGCAAACTATGGCTACACCTTC. Full variable domain (rest looked up from reference TRBV18 and TRBJ1-2): NAGVMQNPRHLVRRRGQEARLRCSPMKGHSHVYWYRQLPEEGLKFMVYLQKENIIDESGMPKERFSAEFPKEGPSILRIQQVVRGDSAAYFCASSQTANYGYTFGSGTRLTVV.

This clonotype showed up many times. The gene calls are TRBV4-1 and TRBJ2-5, with D maybe TRBD2 (6 bases). This CDR3 is built from 13 residues. Looked up from germline, CDR1 is MGHRA and CDR2 is YSYEKL. The V end was cut by 5 bases, the J end by 2 bases, with 9 bases between. The CDR3 reads CASSTAGQETQYF. The DNA for the CDR3 is TGCGCCAGCAGCACAGCGGGTCAAGAGACCCAGTACTTC.

This clonotype was recorded a few times. The chain couples TRBV3-1 to TRBJ1-5, with D perhaps TRBD1 (5 bases). Trimming took off 0 bases at V and 9 bases at J, with 15 bases between the two ends. The CDR3 totals 15 residues. CDR1 and CDR2 from the germline V gene are LGHDT and YNNKEL (reference sequence). CDR3 region: CASSQDGTPVRPQHF. The CDR3 DNA reads TGTGCCAGCAGCCAAGATGGGACGCCAGTTAGGCCCCAGCATTTT.

The chain joins TRBV21-1 to TRBJ2-3; the table names TRBD1, a call not compared with the DNA. TRBV21-1 constitutes a pseudogene. The CDR3 extends over 16 amino acids. The CDR3 nucleotides are TGTGCCAGCAGCCCCTCCGGCCCGGAACATACAGATACGCAGTATTTT. This sequence encodes CASSPSGPEHTDTQYF.

The CDR3 DNA is TGTGCCGGACGGGGGACTAGCGATTCCTACGAGCAGTACTTC. Protein sequence: CAGRGTSDSYEQYF. The chain couples TRBV10-3 to TRBJ2-7; 10 bases agree with TRBD2. V lost 11 bases and J lost 1; bases outside the gene matches: 8. The germline gives CDR1 ENHRY, CDR2 SYGVKD. CDR3 length: 14 residues.

Turning to this clonotype: The limits of the CDR3 on the DNA are not certain, so only TCRdb's listed CDR3 is given. This chain connects TRBV7-2 to TRBJ2-2. The CDR3 is 15 amino acids long, termini counted. CDR1 is SGHTA and CDR2 is FQGNSA in the germline V gene. Here the CDR3 reads CASTSFPNTGELFFF.

The V and J genes are TRBV9 and TRBJ2-1; D is possibly TRBD1 (5 bases). The CDR3 has 12 amino acids. Germline CDR1 and CDR2: SGDLS and YYNGEE. The V gene lost 10 bases and the J gene lost 8 bases, with 16 bases spanning the gap. The CDR3 nucleotides are TGTGCCTCTAAGGGGTCTTCACATGAGCAGTTCTTC. Translated: CASKGSSHEQFF.

The chain recombines TRBV2 with TRBJ2-7; D gene ambiguous. V lost 8 bases and J 0 bases, leaving 14 bases between the germline ends. The CDR3 is 14 amino acids. Germline CDR1 SNHLY, CDR2 FYNNEI. The CDR3 DNA reads TGTGCCAGCGCACCCCCGGTTAGCTCCTACGAGCAGTACTTC. This translates into CASAPPVSSYEQYF.

This clonotype came up a few times. J is TRBJ2-7 and V is TRBV20-1; D is possibly TRBD1 (5 bases). Trimming cost V 1 base and J 7 bases, with 20 bases left between them. The CDR3 is made up of 15 amino acids. CDR1 is DFQATT and CDR2 is SNEGSKA in the germline V gene (reference sequence). CDR3 DNA: TGCAGTGCTAGAGTTGTACGGAGTAAGGGGTGGGAGCAGTACTTC. It yields the protein CSARVVRSKGWEQYF.

This clonotype has more than one count but fewer than ten. The chain is built from TRBV28 and TRBJ2-1; 15 nucleotides line up with TRBD2. Trimming removed 4 bases from V and 8 bases from J; junction bases left unmatched: 3. Germline V lookup: CDR1 MDHEN, CDR2 SYDVKM. CDR3 length: 15 amino acids. Written as DNA, the CDR3 is TGTGCCAGCAGTTGGACTAGCGGGAGGGCCCATGAGCAGTTCTTC. Its protein is CASSWTSGRAHEQFF.

V is TRBV28 and J is TRBJ1-1; D unresolved. V was pared by 7 bases and J by 9 bases, with 15 bases between. Looked up from germline, CDR1 is MDHEN and CDR2 is SYDVKM. The CDR3 loop spans 12 amino acids. The CDR3 nucleotides read TGTGCCAGCACTCAAATCCCTCAGAAAGCTTTCTTT. Its translation: CASTQIPQKAFF.

The chain's CDR3 is CSVGGFQETQYF. The CDR3 region has the DNA TGCAGCGTTGGCGGATTCCAAGAGACCCAGTACTTC. The chain recombines TRBV29-1 with TRBJ2-5; no firm D call. The CDR3 extends over 12 amino acids. The germline CDR1 and CDR2 sequences are SQVTM and ANQGSEA. Trimming removed 4 bases from V and 1 base from J, with 7 bases in between.

This clonotype came up a few times. This chain links TRBV28 with TRBJ2-7; D unclear. CDR1 and CDR2 from the germline V gene are MDHEN and SYDVKM. V was pared by 5 bases and J by 2 bases, with 10 bases between. This CDR3 region has 13 residues. The CDR3 DNA is TGTGCCAGCAGTCCTCATCAGACCTACGAGCAGTACTTC. Its translation is CASSPHQTYEQYF.

The V and J genes are TRBV2 and TRBJ2-1, with 8 nucleotides matching TRBD2. V lost 6 bases, J lost 10 bases, and 5 bases stayed unmatched. CDR1 and CDR2 (germline): SNHLY, FYNNEI. There are 12 residues in the CDR3. CDR3 in DNA: TGTGCCAGCAGAGCGCGGGAGGAAGAGCAGTTCTTC. Encoded protein: CASRAREEEQFF.

This clonotype showed up many times. The J gene is TRBJ1-1, the V gene TRBV12-3 or TRBV12-4; the D is unclear. This CDR3 spans 14 amino acids. Trimming removed 3 bases from V and 2 bases from J, with 10 bases in between. CDR3 in DNA: TGTGCCAGCAGTTTGGAGAGCTTTAACACTGAAGCTTTCTTT. It is translated as CASSLESFNTEAFF.

This chain connects TRBV3-1 to TRBJ1-5; a weak D match, TRBD1 (5 bases). Trimming shortened V by 0 bases and J by 9 bases, and 9 bases separated the two germline ends. This CDR3 contains 13 residues. CDR1 and CDR2 from the germline V gene are LGHDT and YNNKEL (reference sequence). CDR3 bases: TGTGCCAGCAGCCAAGACGGGGGTCGGCCCCAGCATTTT. Residues: CASSQDGGRPQHF.